Listed below are T cell receptor beta chains from one sample, sequenced in a study of blood T cell repertoires in COVID-19. Clones were read by immunoSEQ multiplex PCR, and TCRdb kept only the in-frame ones, dropping some. Among about 480,000 clones listed, over 75% were seen once. The specimen sequenced was PBMCs or T cells enriched from blood (not recorded which). These receptors were taken from a woman aged 40-49 years who had recovered from COVID-19. Each CDR3 is given with its conserved first and last residue. A D gene is named only where the DNA matches it firmly. A row's size may be missing; if present it is once, few, many or a size class.

d_call: .
v_call: TRBV5-1
clone_size: .
j_call: TRBJ2-1
cdr3_nt: TGCGCCAGCAGCTTGGGGCTAGCCCTCGATGAGCAGTTCTTC
cdr3_aa: CASSLGLALDEQFF

d_call: TRBD1
v_call: TRBV2
clone_size: .
j_call: TRBJ1-2
cdr3_nt: TGTGCCAGCAGTGAAGCCGCCCCTGACAGGGGGCCAAGCTATGGCTACACCTTC
cdr3_aa: CASSEAAPDRGPSYGYTF

d_call: TRBD2
v_call: TRBV2
clone_size: .
j_call: TRBJ2-3
cdr3_nt: TGTGCCAGCATCTTGGGGGGGGAGACAGATACGCAGTATTTT
cdr3_aa: CASILGGETDTQYF

d_call: TRBD1
v_call: TRBV5-6
clone_size: .
j_call: TRBJ2-7
cdr3_nt: TGTGCCAGCAGCTTTTTTCGGGACAGGCTCACCTACGAGCAGTACTTC
cdr3_aa: CASSFFRDRLTYEQYF

d_call: TRBD2
v_call: TRBV4-3
clone_size: once
j_call: TRBJ2-1
cdr3_nt: TGCGCCAGCAGCCAAGAATACGGGAGGGCCCATGAGCAGTTCTTC
cdr3_aa: CASSQEYGRAHEQFF

d_call: TRBD1
v_call: TRBV6-5
clone_size: once
j_call: TRBJ2-7
cdr3_nt: TGTGCCAGCCGCCGGGACAGGGGTCTCGAGCAGTACTTC
cdr3_aa: CASRRDRGLEQYF

d_call: TRBD1
v_call: TRBV9
clone_size: .
j_call: TRBJ2-5
cdr3_nt: TGTGCCAGCAGCGTAGTGACAGGGGTGCCCTTAGGCCAAGAGACCCAGTACTTC
cdr3_aa: CASSVVTGVPLGQETQYF

d_call: .
v_call: TRBV6-2/TRBV6-3
clone_size: few
j_call: TRBJ2-7
cdr3_nt: TGTGCCAGCAGTTTCTACAGGGACTACGAGCAGTACTTC
cdr3_aa: CASSFYRDYEQYF

d_call: TRBD2
v_call: TRBV9
clone_size: .
j_call: TRBJ2-5
cdr3_nt: TGTGCCAGCACCCCGACTAGCGGGAGAGGATGGGAGACCCAGTACTTC
cdr3_aa: CASTPTSGRGWETQYF

d_call: .
v_call: TRBV7-2
clone_size: .
j_call: TRBJ2-5
cdr3_nt: TGTGCCAGCAGCTTAGATTGGGCCGTAGATAGCCAAGAGACCCAGTACTTC
cdr3_aa: CASSLDWAVDSQETQYF

d_call: .
v_call: TRBV9
clone_size: .
j_call: TRBJ2-2
cdr3_nt: TGTGCCAGCAGCGTAGCCGGGAACACCGGGGAGCTGTTTTTT
cdr3_aa: CASSVAGNTGELFF

d_call: .
v_call: TRBV7-8
clone_size: .
j_call: TRBJ1-5
cdr3_nt: TGTGCCAGCAGCCCAGGGGTCCCAGGGAATCAGCCCCAGCATTTT
cdr3_aa: CASSPGVPGNQPQHF

d_call: .
v_call: TRBV7-9
clone_size: .
j_call: TRBJ2-7
cdr3_nt: TGTGCCAGCAGCTATATCACGGGCAGGGACGAGCAGTACTTC
cdr3_aa: CASSYITGRDEQYF

d_call: .
v_call: TRBV6-4
clone_size: .
j_call: TRBJ2-3
cdr3_nt: TGTGCCAGCAGTGTAACGAGCGCAGATACGCAGTATTTT
cdr3_aa: CASSVTSADTQYF

d_call: TRBD1
v_call: TRBV18
clone_size: .
j_call: TRBJ1-6
cdr3_nt: TGTGCCAGCTCACCCGAGACGACAGGGTGGGCACCCCTCCACTTT
cdr3_aa: CASSPETTGWAPLHF

d_call: .
v_call: TRBV12-3/TRBV12-4
clone_size: .
j_call: TRBJ1-3
cdr3_nt: TGTGCCAGCAGGCCCCGGGGAGCGGACACCATATATTTT
cdr3_aa: CASRPRGADTIYF

d_call: TRBD1
v_call: TRBV13
clone_size: .
j_call: TRBJ2-7
cdr3_nt: TGTGCCAGCAGCCCATCCTCCGGGACAGGGCGCGAGCAGTACTTC
cdr3_aa: CASSPSSGTGREQYF

d_call: .
v_call: TRBV7-2
clone_size: once
j_call: TRBJ2-5
cdr3_nt: TGTGCTTCTCAACCCCTCCCGGGATCCCAAGAGACCCAGTACTTC
cdr3_aa: CASQPLPGSQETQYF

d_call: .
v_call: TRBV19
clone_size: .
j_call: TRBJ1-1
cdr3_nt: TGTGCCAGCGAGGACAGATCGGGTACTGAAGCTTTCTTT
cdr3_aa: CASEDRSGTEAFF

d_call: TRBD1
v_call: TRBV6-2/TRBV6-3
clone_size: .
j_call: TRBJ2-7
cdr3_nt: TGTGCCAGCAGTTTGACAGGGGGCGTCTACGAGCAGTACTTC
cdr3_aa: CASSLTGGVYEQYF